These T cell receptor beta chains were read from a single sample in a study of OX40 agonist ivuxolimab in advanced cancers. Clones were sequenced by immunoSEQ multiplex PCR, and TCRdb holds only the in-frame ones, with some missing. This table has about 62,000 clones, approximately 88% appearing once. This specimen was CD4+ or CD8+ T cells sorted from blood, taken in a trial of the OX40 agonist ivuxolimab. The source of these receptors is an adult with an advanced solid tumor such as melanoma, head and neck, liver or kidney cancer. Each CDR3 is given with its conserved first and last residue. D genes are given only for firm matches. Clone size is stated in some rows and not others, as once, few, many or a class when expanded.

D: TRBD1
V: TRBV5-6
J: TRBJ2-2
size: NA
DNA: TGTGCCAGCAGCACGACAGGGGCCGGGGAGCTGTTTTTT
CDR3: CASSTTGAGELFF

D: NA
V: TRBV28
J: TRBJ1-5
size: NA
DNA: TGTGCCAGCAGCCCCGGGGGCTTGGGCAATCAGCCCCAGCATTTT
CDR3: CASSPGGLGNQPQHF

D: NA
V: TRBV18
J: TRBJ2-1
size: NA
DNA: TGTGCCAGCTCACCTGGGGGGAATGAGCAGTTCTTC
CDR3: CASSPGGNEQFF

D: TRBD1
V: TRBV19
J: TRBJ1-1
size: NA
DNA: TGTGCCAGTAGTTCGACGGACAGGGGGTTCGCTGAAGCTTTCTTT
CDR3: CASSSTDRGFAEAFF

D: NA
V: TRBV19
J: TRBJ2-1
size: NA
DNA: TGTGCCAGTAGTATCGCAGTCCTAGCCGATGAGCAGTTCTTC
CDR3: CASSIAVLADEQFF

D: TRBD1
V: TRBV29-1
J: TRBJ1-1
size: NA
DNA: TGCAGCGGGACAGGGGGTATGAACACTGAAGCTTTCTTT
CDR3: CSGTGGMNTEAFF

D: TRBD1
V: TRBV28
J: TRBJ1-5
size: NA
DNA: TGTGCCAGCAGTTTACCCGGGACAGGGGCTGCGGGCAATCAGCCCCAGCATTTT
CDR3: CASSLPGTGAAGNQPQHF

D: NA
V: TRBV6-5
J: TRBJ2-1
size: NA
DNA: TGTGCCAGCAGTACTGGACTTAACAATGAGCAGTTCTTC
CDR3: CASSTGLNNEQFF

D: TRBD1
V: TRBV5-1
J: TRBJ2-5
size: NA
DNA: TGCGCCAGCAGCTCCGGGACAGTCAAAGAGACCCAGTACTTC
CDR3: CASSSGTVKETQYF

D: TRBD1
V: TRBV4-1
J: TRBJ1-2
size: NA
DNA: TGCGCCAGCAGCCAAGGGGACAGCTATGGCTACACCTTC
CDR3: CASSQGDSYGYTF

D: NA
V: TRBV30
J: TRBJ2-7
size: NA
DNA: TGTGCCTGGGGGGGCAGCTCCTACGAGCAGTACTTC
CDR3: CAWGGSSYEQYF

D: TRBD1
V: TRBV7-8
J: TRBJ1-1
size: NA
DNA: TGTGCCAGCAGAAACGACAGGGGGACTGAAGCTTTCTTT
CDR3: CASRNDRGTEAFF

D: NA
V: TRBV28
J: TRBJ1-5
size: NA
DNA: TGTGCCAGCAGTTTATTGGGGGCTTACAATCAGCCCCAGCATTTT
CDR3: CASSLLGAYNQPQHF

D: TRBD1
V: TRBV18
J: TRBJ1-1
size: NA
DNA: TGTGCCAGCTCACCACCCAGGACAGGGTCGCGGGGCACTGAAGCTTTCTTT
CDR3: CASSPPRTGSRGTEAFF

D: NA
V: TRBV5-1
J: TRBJ2-6
size: NA
DNA: TGCGCCAGCAGCTTGCAGGGGCCACTGCCTGGGGCCAACGTCCTGACTTTC
CDR3: CASSLQGPLPGANVLTF

D: TRBD1
V: TRBV29-1
J: TRBJ2-1
size: NA
DNA: TGCAGCGTCATCTTGGGACAGGGGGGTAATGAGCAGTTCTTC
CDR3: CSVILGQGGNEQFF

D: NA
V: TRBV29-1
J: TRBJ2-7
size: NA
DNA: TGCAGCGTTGTTTGGAGTTACGAGCAGTACTTC
CDR3: CSVVWSYEQYF

D: TRBD1
V: TRBV11-2
J: TRBJ1-1
size: NA
DNA: TGTGCCAGCAGCCCCCGCATACGGGGACAGGGCCCGAACACTGAAGCTTTCTTT
CDR3: CASSPRIRGQGPNTEAFF

D: NA
V: TRBV5-1
J: TRBJ2-1
size: once
DNA: TGCGCCAGCAGCTTGGGGATCACGGGGTCCCTCGGCGATGAGCAGTTCTTC
CDR3: CASSLGITGSLGDEQFF

D: TRBD1
V: TRBV7-6
J: TRBJ1-4
size: few
DNA: TGTGCCAGCAGTTCAGGCGACAGGGGTGGTGAAAAACTGTTTTTT
CDR3: CASSSGDRGGEKLFF

D: NA
V: TRBV11-2
J: TRBJ2-1
size: NA
DNA: TGTGCCAGCACCCACGGAGAGGGCCGGGGTTATGAGCAGTTCTTC
CDR3: CASTHGEGRGYEQFF

D: NA
V: TRBV9
J: TRBJ2-7
size: NA
DNA: TGTGCCAGCAGCGTAGATGAAAGCGAGCAGTACTTC
CDR3: CASSVDESEQYF

D: NA
V: TRBV5-1
J: TRBJ2-1
size: NA
DNA: TGCGCCAGCAGCTTGGAAGTAGGGTACAATGAGCAGTTCTTC
CDR3: CASSLEVGYNEQFF

D: NA
V: TRBV4-2
J: TRBJ2-7
size: NA
DNA: TGTGCCAGCAGCCAAGACGGGGGAAACTACGAGCAGTACTTC
CDR3: CASSQDGGNYEQYF

D: TRBD1
V: TRBV19
J: TRBJ1-3
size: NA
DNA: TGTGCCAGTAGTAGCAGGGGGCCGAGCTCTGGAAACACCATATATTTT
CDR3: CASSSRGPSSGNTIYF

D: TRBD1
V: TRBV19
J: TRBJ2-1
size: NA
DNA: TGTGCCAGTAGTAATACAGGGGACTCCTACAATGAGCAGTTCTTC
CDR3: CASSNTGDSYNEQFF

D: TRBD2
V: TRBV5-1
J: TRBJ2-7
size: few
DNA: TGCGCCAGCAGCTGGGGGGAGGGCTCCTACGAGCAGTACTTC
CDR3: CASSWGEGSYEQYF